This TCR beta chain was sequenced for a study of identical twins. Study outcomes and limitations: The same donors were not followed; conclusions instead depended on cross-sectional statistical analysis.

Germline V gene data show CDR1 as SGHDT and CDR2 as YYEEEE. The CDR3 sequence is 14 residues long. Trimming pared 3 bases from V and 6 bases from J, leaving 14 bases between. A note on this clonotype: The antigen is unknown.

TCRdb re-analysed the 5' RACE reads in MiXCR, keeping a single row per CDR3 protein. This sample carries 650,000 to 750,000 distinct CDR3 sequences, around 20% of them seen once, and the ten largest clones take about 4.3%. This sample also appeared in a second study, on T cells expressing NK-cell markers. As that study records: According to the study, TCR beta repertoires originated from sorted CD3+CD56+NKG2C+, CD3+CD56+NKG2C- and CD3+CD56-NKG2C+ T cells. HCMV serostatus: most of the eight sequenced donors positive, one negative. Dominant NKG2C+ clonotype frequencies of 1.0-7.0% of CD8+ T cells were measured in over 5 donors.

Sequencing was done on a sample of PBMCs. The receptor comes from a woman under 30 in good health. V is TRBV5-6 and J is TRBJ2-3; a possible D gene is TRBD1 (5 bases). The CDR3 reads CASSWGSSSDTQYF. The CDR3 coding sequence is TGTGCCAGCAGCTGGGGCTCGAGTTCCGATACGCAGTATTTT.